This T cell receptor (beta chain) was sequenced during a study of blood T cell repertoires in COVID-19. TCRdb keeps only in-frame clones here, not all; method: immunoSEQ multiplex PCR. Among around 340,000 clones listed, 80% to 90% were seen once. This CDR3 is built from 14 residues. V was clipped by 3 bases and J by 5 bases, with 13 bases between them. CDR1 and CDR2 from the germline V gene are SNHLY and FYNNEI. The sequenced sample was PBMCs or T cells enriched from blood (not recorded which). The sequence came from a woman in her forties with acute COVID-19. The chain is built from TRBV2 and TRBJ1-1, with D possibly being TRBD1 (5 bases). CDR3 DNA sequence: TGTGCCAGCAGTGAGGGGGGTCGAGGGACTGAAGCTTTCTTT. Amino acids: CASSEGGRGTEAFF.